The clone carrying this T cell receptor (beta chain) was detected only a few times. This table comes from immunoSEQ multiplex PCR, and its TCRdb copy is limited to in-frame clones, with some not included. The profile shows about 170,000 clones, more than 70% of them singletons. These data belong to a study of blood T cell repertoires in COVID-19. This CDR3 contains 16 residues. Trimming cost V 3 bases and J 9 bases; bases outside gene matches: 6. Germline CDR1 is MGHRA and CDR2 is YSYEKL. The rearrangement uses TRBV4-1 and TRBJ2-1; 15 bases are shared with TRBD2. Input material: peripheral blood. The TCR was taken from an elderly woman with active or convalescent COVID-19. CDR3 sequence reads: CASSHPGTSGRTEQFF. In nucleotides, the CDR3 is TGCGCCAGCAGCCACCCCGGGACTAGCGGGAGGACTGAGCAGTTCTTC.